This T cell receptor beta chain was retrieved from a study of CXCR3-negative and CXCR3-positive naive CD8 T cells. The germline gives CDR1 MNHEY, CDR2 SVGAGI. The CDR3 loop spans 16 amino acids. The sorter processed each CD8+ T cell subset in triplicate at about 300,000 cells apiece. CD45RO-CCR7+CD27+CD95- expression identified naive CD8+ T cells. Study observations and caveats: Naive subsets had comparable surface CD5, so TRB CDR3 properties gauged TCR strength. The TRBV-TRBJ usage of naive CXCR3-negative and CXCR3-positive cells was similar, but that of memory cells differed. Against CXCR3-negative naive cells, CXCR3-positive naive cells showed more hydrophobic TRB CDR3s.

Remarks on this clonotype: The target antigen is unknown.

The authors prepared UMI-labeled TRB cDNA libraries by 5' RACE. Following a re-call of the 5' RACE reads, TCRdb has one entry per CDR3 protein and lacks DNA. Its clone listing holds under 150,000 distinct CDR3 sequences. The sequence came from a human donor in good health. Some clones in this sample may be carry-over from other donors' samples. Sequencing input: naive CXCR3+ CD8+ T cells from blood. Subset noted: CD45RO-CCR7+CD27+CD95- naive CD8+ T cells expressing CXCR3 (TNR3+). This chain uses TRBV6-5 with TRBJ2-3. CDR3 amino acids: CASSYEPDQQADTQYF.